This TCR beta chain stems from a study of blood T cell repertoires in COVID-19. Background on the study: PBMCs, B-cell-depleted T cells, or T cells were the source of the cDNA or gDNA that made up the material.

Trimming pared 4 bases from V and 4 bases from J, leaving 15 bases between. This CDR3 comprises 16 residues. CDR1 KGHDR and CDR2 SFDVKD come from the germline V gene. In the study's own analysis: From reference gene primer amplification, estimates of nucleated cell counts were derived. This table comes from immunoSEQ multiplex PCR, and its TCRdb copy is limited to in-frame clones, with some not included. D and trimming come from the DNA, and the V and J calls and clone size come from that table. The sample comprises under 250,000 clones, about four fifths of which are singletons, and less than 8% rests with the top ten.

The receptor was derived from a woman aged 50 to 60 with active or convalescent COVID-19. Sequenced: peripheral blood. The V gene is TRBV24-1, the J gene TRBJ2-2; D might be TRBD2 (5 bases). CDR3 sequence reads: CATSEPLGRGTGELFF. For the CDR3, the DNA is TGTGCCACCAGTGAACCCCTCGGACGGGGCACCGGGGAGCTGTTTTTT.